Sequencing of this T cell receptor (beta chain) was carried out in a study of blood T cell repertoires in COVID-19. Looking at the study overall: The study drew acute and convalescent COVID-19 samples from the United States, Italy and Spain. Sample material is recorded as cDNA or gDNA derived from T cells, B-cell-depleted T cells, or PBMCs.

With 2 bases removed from V and 8 bases from J, the gap between germline ends came to 11 bases. The CDR3 has 13 amino acids. The germline gives CDR1 MNHEY, CDR2 SMNVEV (reference sequence). Original handling: Nucleated cell number was recorded as an estimate derived from reference gene primer amplification. TCRdb's table, derived via immunoSEQ multiplex PCR, lists solely in-frame clones and lacks some. V, J and clone size are those of that table, while D and trimming were read from the DNA. The data hold about 110,000 clones, with 80% to 90% observed a single time. This TCR was recovered from a human donor in a cohort sampled during active COVID-19. Sequencing input: peripheral blood. This chain uses TRBV27 with TRBJ2-3; D remains unclear. The CDR3 protein is CASSLLDSPTQYF. The CDR3 DNA reads as TGTGCCAGCAGTTTACTTGATAGCCCTACGCAGTATTTT.